This TCR beta chain stems from a study of long-term antiretroviral therapy in people with HIV. The CDR3 runs 14 residues. Between the trimmed V and J ends, which lost 5 bases and 4 bases, there was a span of 14 bases. CDR1 is MNHEY, CDR2 SVGAGI, per germline. With survey level as its setting, the immunoSEQ assay was v3.0. The study targeted roughly 35,000-50,000 T-cell genomes per sample in sequencing. Using immunoSEQ multiplex PCR, the repertoire was profiled, and TCRdb retains in-frame clones only, with some absent. Here the sample spans about 14,000 clones, 76% being singletons. This specimen consisted of unsorted PBMCs, obtained 3.1 years after starting antiretroviral therapy. The chain links TRBV6-5 to TRBJ1-2; a weak D match, TRBD1 (5 bases). This clonotype was obtained from a man aged 35 to 55 with HIV. CDR3 DNA sequence: TGTGCCAGCAGTCCCAGGACAACGAGCTATGGCTACACCTTC. This sequence encodes CASSPRTTSYGYTF.